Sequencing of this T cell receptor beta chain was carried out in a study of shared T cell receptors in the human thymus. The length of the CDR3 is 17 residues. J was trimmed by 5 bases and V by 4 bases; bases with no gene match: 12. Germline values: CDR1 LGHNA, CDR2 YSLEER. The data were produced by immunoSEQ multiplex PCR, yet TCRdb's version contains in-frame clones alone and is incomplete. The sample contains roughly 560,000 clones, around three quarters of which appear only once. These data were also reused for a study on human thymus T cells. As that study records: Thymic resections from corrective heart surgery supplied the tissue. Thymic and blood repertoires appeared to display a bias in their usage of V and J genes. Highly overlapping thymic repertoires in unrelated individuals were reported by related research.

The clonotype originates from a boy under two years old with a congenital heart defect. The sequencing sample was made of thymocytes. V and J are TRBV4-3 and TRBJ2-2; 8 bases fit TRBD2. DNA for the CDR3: TGCGCCAGCAGCCGGGAACGGGAGGGCTTGGGGACCGGGGAGCTGTTTTTT. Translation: CASSREREGLGTGELFF.